This T cell receptor beta chain was sequenced for a study of OX40 agonist ivuxolimab in advanced cancers. Concerning the study at large: Ivuxolimab was an agonistic, fully human IgG2 monoclonal antibody directed against OX40 (CD134), a costimulatory receptor. Intravenous ivuxolimab was administered to patients every 2 weeks at six dose levels: 0.01, 0.1, 0.3, 1.5, 3 and 10 mg/kg. Prior anti-PD-1, anti-PD-L1 or anti-CTLA-4 therapy was permitted, and about two fifths of dose-escalation patients had received checkpoint inhibitors. Peripheral TCRbeta sequencing aimed to test whether ivuxolimab altered TCR sequence diversity and caused clonal T-cell expansion. The dose-escalation cohort was around 84% male with a mean age of approximately 60 years, ranging from roughly 20 to 80. The paper reports the monotherapy dose-escalation portion (N of about 47 patients) of the phase I ivuxolimab trial. Of the approximately 53 patients in dose escalation, 19 had hepatocellular carcinoma, approximately 15 had melanoma, 9 had renal cell carcinoma and 9 had head and neck cancer. Three dose-escalation patients achieved partial responses, one with hepatocellular carcinoma and two with cutaneous melanoma.

The trial excluded patients who had a history of autoimmune disease or who were on systemic immunosuppression. Peripheral blood for TCR sequencing was drawn from every dose cohort at baseline, at cycle 4 day 1 and at cycle 7 day 1. The samples were taken from a phase I, first-in-human, multicenter, open-label dose-escalation trial of ivuxolimab. Adults with locally advanced or metastatic melanoma, renal cell carcinoma, hepatocellular carcinoma or head and neck squamous cell carcinoma were enrolled in the trial. Before TCR sequencing, CD4+ T cells and CD8+ T cells were sorted from peripheral blood as separate populations. Genomic DNA was extracted from sorted cells for sequencing of the TCRbeta CDR3 region. TCRbeta CDR3 regions were sequenced using the immunoSEQ Assay. As stored in TCRdb, this immuneACCESS dataset retains in-frame rearrangements with V and J assigned. A fraction of the clones does not appear; measured against another copy, unresolved V genes explain less than half of the discrepancy, and the remainder lacks a known reason. The sample includes roughly 80,000 clones, with approximately 85% observed a single time. Together, the top ten hold approximately 0.61% of the sample.

On this clone itself: Its antigen target is currently unknown. No base qualities exist here, and no much larger clone lies one base off it.

Summary of the overall study and its limitations: On average, CD8+ T cells showed more expanded clones than CD4+ T cells after ivuxolimab. The antigen specificity of the clonally expanded peripheral T cells was not determined. At doses of 0.1 to 3.0 mg/kg, clonal expansion of both CD4+ and CD8+ T cells in blood was seen between baseline and week 6. In the 0.1-3.0 mg/kg groups, partial responders were among the patients with the lowest normalized peripheral clonal expansion, particularly in CD8+ T cells. Low levels of normalized T-cell clonal expansion were also seen in some nonresponding patients.

The CDR3 runs 12 residues from the cysteine to the phenylalanine. The retained sequence is limited to the CDR3, 36 bases, with the frame set at the first base. CDR1 is given as SGHTA and CDR2 as FQGNSA, both from the germline V gene. V is clipped by 5 bases and J by 4 bases, and the sequence between their germline boundaries is 8 bases long. The chain is made from TRBV7-2 and TRBJ1-1; a weak D assignment points to TRBD1 (5 bases agree). The sequence came from an adult with an advanced solid tumor such as melanoma, head and neck, liver or kidney cancer. The source was CD4+ or CD8+ T cells sorted from blood, collected in a trial of the OX40 agonist ivuxolimab. The DNA sequence is TGTGCCAGCAGCCCTGGGGGCACTGAAGCTTTCTTT. It is translated as CASSPGGTEAFF.